This T cell receptor beta chain was found in a study of blood T cell repertoires in COVID-19 (TCRdb year 2020). For context, the study as a whole: Collaborator samples came from the United States, Italy and Spain and covered acute and convalescent phases of COVID-19. Where available, HLA class I and class II types were taken from metadata supplied by the sample provider and were not determined by assay-based typing. Samples were obtained from the ongoing ImmuneRACE study (first 160 participants) and from over a thousand subjects provided by 6 global collaborators. A freely available public database, intended as a resource for researchers studying the immune response to SARS-CoV-2, is where the repertoires were released. The sample metadata nearly always contained a de-identified subject ID, COVID-19 status, age in years and sex. Subjects who had been exposed to COVID-19, were actively infected with it, or had recovered from it provided the deeply sampled blood TCRbeta repertoires that made up the dataset. The prospective study material was composed of cDNA or gDNA derived from T cells, B-cell-depleted T cells, or PBMCs. Points the paper makes about the study in general: Clinical and demographic metadata were provided uncurated, with the amount varying by source and participant.

TCRbeta CDR3 regions were amplified from genomic DNA by means of the immunoSEQ Assay, a bias-controlled multiplex PCR. As for how the authors treated the data: Within the assay, amplification of reference gene primers was used to estimate how many nucleated cells each sample contained. To quantify the absolute abundance of each unique TCRbeta CDR3 rearrangement, sequence reads were collapsed and filtered. For each sample, productive Simpson clonality was calculated as the square root of Simpson's diversity index across productive rearrangements. Imported from immuneACCESS, the table was reduced by TCRdb to in-frame sequences with V and J called. These copies leave out some clones; in studies compared against another copy, an unresolved V gene accounts for under half, and the cause of the remainder is not known. From that table come the V and J calls and clone size; the DNA was used to work out D and trimming. The sample contains 200,000 or so clones, 88% of them found a single time. Of the sample, 2% to 3% is held by the ten largest clones.

A note on this clone: Its antigen is unknown. No clone much larger than this one lies a single base away; base qualities are absent.

The CDR3 contains 16 residues, cysteine and phenylalanine counted. Just CDR3 DNA is preserved here, 48 bases in frame from base 1. Unmatched junction bases come to 8, with V trimmed by 1 base and J by 7 bases. CDR1 and CDR2 are read off the germline V gene as SGHDT and YYEEEE. Participants in the prospective study were aged roughly 18 to 100 years, lived in about two dozen United States geographic areas, and enrolled through a virtual design. Cohort assignment in the prospective study relied on participant-reported clinical history from a screening survey and a study questionnaire. Each participant in the prospective study had whole blood, serum and a nasopharyngeal or oropharyngeal swab collected by mobile phlebotomists. Prospective study participants could optionally give additional blood draws and questionnaires over a roughly 2-month period. Before DNA extraction, blood samples from the prospective study were shipped at room temperature or frozen.

The chain couples TRBV5-6 to TRBJ2-2, and 9 junctional nucleotides match TRBD1. This clonotype originated in a woman aged 40 to 50 with acute COVID-19. The sequenced sample consisted of PBMCs or T cells enriched from blood (not recorded which). This receptor has the CDR3 CASSLRWTGASGELFF. The nucleotide sequence is TGTGCCAGCAGCTTGAGGTGGACAGGGGCGAGCGGGGAGCTGTTTTTT.